The following is a TCR beta chain sequence with its context. Patients with autoimmune history or systemic immunosuppression were excluded. This sample was included in a study of OX40 agonist ivuxolimab in advanced cancers. In the study overall: Given to patients was ivuxolimab, an agonistic anti-OX40 (CD134) antibody. Every 2 weeks, patients received ivuxolimab intravenously, dosed at 0.01 to 10 mg/kg.

The CDR3 consists of 13 residues. Trimming took off 2 bases at V and 0 bases at J, with 2 bases between the two ends. Germline V lookup: CDR1 SGHTA, CDR2 FQGTGA. TCRdb keeps only in-frame clones here, not all; method: immunoSEQ multiplex PCR. This repertoire shows around 140,000 clones, roughly 91% found once; its top ten account for 0.9% to 1.2%. The clonotype comes from an adult with an advanced solid tumor such as melanoma, head and neck, liver or kidney cancer. This rearrangement joins TRBV7-3 to TRBJ1-5; D ambiguous. Here the sequenced sample was CD4+ or CD8+ T cells sorted from blood, taken in a trial of the OX40 agonist ivuxolimab. The CDR3 coding sequence is TGTGCCAGCAGCTTAGATAGCAATCAGCCCCAGCATTTT. Translated: CASSLDSNQPQHF.